This TCR beta chain appears in the sequencing data of a study of blood T cell repertoires in COVID-19. Study-wide background: The study drew acute and convalescent COVID-19 samples from the United States, Italy and Spain. The cDNA or gDNA used as material had been derived from T cells, B-cell-depleted T cells, or PBMCs.

V gave up 4 bases and J gave up 4 bases; unmatched junction bases: 6. The germline CDR1 and CDR2 sequences are SGHTA and FQGNSA. The length of the CDR3 is 15 residues. The table came from immunoSEQ multiplex PCR; TCRdb's copy has only in-frame clones and leaves some out. The data show 150,000 to 200,000 clones, more than 85% seen once. The chain has TRBV7-2 and TRBJ1-2; 10 bases line up with TRBD1. Sequenced sample: peripheral blood. This receptor was identified in an elderly woman in a cohort sampled during active or convalescent COVID-19. Here the CDR3 DNA reads TGTGCCAGCAGCTCACGACAGGGGGCTATCTATGGCTACACCTTC. As protein: CASSSRQGAIYGYTF.